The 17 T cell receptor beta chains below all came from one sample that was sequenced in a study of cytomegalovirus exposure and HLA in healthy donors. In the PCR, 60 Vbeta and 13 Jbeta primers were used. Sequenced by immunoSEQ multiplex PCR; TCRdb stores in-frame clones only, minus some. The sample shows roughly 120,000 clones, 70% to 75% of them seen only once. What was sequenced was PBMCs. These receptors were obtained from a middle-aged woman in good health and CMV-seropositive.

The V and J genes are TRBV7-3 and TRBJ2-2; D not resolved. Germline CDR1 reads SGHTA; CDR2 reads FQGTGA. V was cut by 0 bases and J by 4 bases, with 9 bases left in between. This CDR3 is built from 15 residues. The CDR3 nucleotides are TGTGCCAGCAGCTTAACGCAGGAAACCACCGGGGAGCTGTTTTTT. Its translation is CASSLTQETTGELFF.

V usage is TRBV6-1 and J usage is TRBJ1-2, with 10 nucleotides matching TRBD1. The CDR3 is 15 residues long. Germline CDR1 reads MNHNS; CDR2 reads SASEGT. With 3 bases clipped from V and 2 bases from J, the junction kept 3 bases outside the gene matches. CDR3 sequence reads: CASSDATGGNYGYTF. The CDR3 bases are TGTGCCAGCAGTGACGCGACAGGGGGCAACTATGGCTACACCTTC.

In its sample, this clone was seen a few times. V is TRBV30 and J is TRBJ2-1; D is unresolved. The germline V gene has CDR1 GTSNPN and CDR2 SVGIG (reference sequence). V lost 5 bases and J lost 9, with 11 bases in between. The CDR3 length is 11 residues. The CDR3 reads CAWASSSEQFF. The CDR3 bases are TGTGCCTGGGCCAGTAGCTCTGAGCAGTTCTTC.

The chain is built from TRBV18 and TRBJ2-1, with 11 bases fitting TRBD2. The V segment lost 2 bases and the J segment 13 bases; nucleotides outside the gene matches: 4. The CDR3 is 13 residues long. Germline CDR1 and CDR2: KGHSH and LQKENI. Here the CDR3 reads CASSPASGGFQFF. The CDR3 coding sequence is TGTGCCAGCTCACCAGCTAGCGGGGGGTTCCAGTTCTTC.

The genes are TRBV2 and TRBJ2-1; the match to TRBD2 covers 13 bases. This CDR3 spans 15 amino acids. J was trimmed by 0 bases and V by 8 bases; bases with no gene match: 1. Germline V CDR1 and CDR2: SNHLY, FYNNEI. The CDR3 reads CASGTSGISYNEQFF. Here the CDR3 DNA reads TGTGCCAGCGGGACTAGCGGGATCTCCTACAATGAGCAGTTCTTC.

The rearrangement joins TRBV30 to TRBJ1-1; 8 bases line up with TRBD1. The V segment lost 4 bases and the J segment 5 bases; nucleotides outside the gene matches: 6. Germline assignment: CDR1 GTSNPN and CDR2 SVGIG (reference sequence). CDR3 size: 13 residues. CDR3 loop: CAWTTGGGTEAFF. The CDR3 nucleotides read TGTGCCTGGACCACAGGGGGAGGGACTGAAGCTTTCTTT.

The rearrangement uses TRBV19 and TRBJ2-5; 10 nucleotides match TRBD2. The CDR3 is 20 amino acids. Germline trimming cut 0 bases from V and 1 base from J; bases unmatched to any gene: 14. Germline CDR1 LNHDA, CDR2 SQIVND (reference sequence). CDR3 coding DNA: TGTGCCAGTAGTATAGATGTCCAGCAGCGGGAGGGCCCGGTCCAAGAGACCCAGTACTTC. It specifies CASSIDVQQREGPVQETQYF.

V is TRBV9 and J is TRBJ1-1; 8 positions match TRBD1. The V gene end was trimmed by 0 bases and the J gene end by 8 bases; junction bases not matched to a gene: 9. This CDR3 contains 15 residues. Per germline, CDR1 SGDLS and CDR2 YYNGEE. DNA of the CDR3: TGTGCCAGCAGCGTAGTAGGAGGAGGGGACAGGGAAGCTTTCTTT. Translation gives CASSVVGGGDREAFF.

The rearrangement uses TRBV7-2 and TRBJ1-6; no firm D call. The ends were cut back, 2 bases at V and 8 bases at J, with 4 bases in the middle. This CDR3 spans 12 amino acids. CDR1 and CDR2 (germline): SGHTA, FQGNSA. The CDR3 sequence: CASSLPDSPLHF. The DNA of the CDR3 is TGTGCCAGCAGCTTACCTGATTCACCCCTCCACTTT.

The CDR3 protein is CASTPGDRRGNYGYTF. Written as DNA, the CDR3 is TGTGCCAGTACCCCCGGGGATCGGAGGGGTAACTATGGCTACACCTTC. V usage is TRBV19 and J usage is TRBJ1-2; D is possibly TRBD1 (5 bases). V was shortened by 7 bases and J by 1 base, with 19 bases between the two germline ends. The CDR3 spans 16 residues. Germline CDR1 LNHDA, CDR2 SQIVND (reference sequence).

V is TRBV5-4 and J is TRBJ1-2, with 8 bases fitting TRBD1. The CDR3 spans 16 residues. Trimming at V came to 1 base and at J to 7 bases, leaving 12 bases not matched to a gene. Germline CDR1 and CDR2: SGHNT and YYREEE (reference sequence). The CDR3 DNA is TGTGCCAGCAGCTTGTCGCAGGGGGCATCTAATTTTGGCTACACCTTC. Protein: CASSLSQGASNFGYTF.

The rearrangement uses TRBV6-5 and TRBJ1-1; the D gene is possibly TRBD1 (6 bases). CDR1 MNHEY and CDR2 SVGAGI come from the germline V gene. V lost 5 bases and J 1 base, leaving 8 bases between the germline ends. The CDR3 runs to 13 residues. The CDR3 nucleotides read TGTGCCAGCAGTAGACAGGCGAACACTGAAGCTTTCTTT. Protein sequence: CASSRQANTEAFF.

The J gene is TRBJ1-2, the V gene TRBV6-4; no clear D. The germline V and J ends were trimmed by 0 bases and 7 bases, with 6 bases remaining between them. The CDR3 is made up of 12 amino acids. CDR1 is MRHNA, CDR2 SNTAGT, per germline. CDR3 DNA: TGTGCCAGCAGTGACTCGTCCCTTGGCTACACCTTC. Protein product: CASSDSSLGYTF.

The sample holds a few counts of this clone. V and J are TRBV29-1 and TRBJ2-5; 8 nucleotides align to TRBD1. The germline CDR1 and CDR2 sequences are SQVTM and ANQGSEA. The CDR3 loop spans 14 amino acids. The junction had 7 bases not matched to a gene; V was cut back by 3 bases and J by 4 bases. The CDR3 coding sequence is TGCAGCGTTGAGGGGTCCGGGACAGGAGAGACCCAGTACTTC. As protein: CSVEGSGTGETQYF.

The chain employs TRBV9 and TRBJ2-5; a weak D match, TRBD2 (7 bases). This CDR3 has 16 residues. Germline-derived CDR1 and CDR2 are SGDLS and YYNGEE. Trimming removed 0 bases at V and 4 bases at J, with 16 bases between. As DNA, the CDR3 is TGTGCCAGCAGCGTAGGTGGGGGGGCCCAGGGAGAGACCCAGTACTTC. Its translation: CASSVGGGAQGETQYF.

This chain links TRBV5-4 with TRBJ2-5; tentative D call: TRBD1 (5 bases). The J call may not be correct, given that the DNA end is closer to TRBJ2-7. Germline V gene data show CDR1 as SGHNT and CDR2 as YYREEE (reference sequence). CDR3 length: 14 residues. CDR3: CASSPQGYIYEQYF. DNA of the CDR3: TGTGCCAGCAGTCCCCAGGGATATATCTACGAGCAGTACTTC.

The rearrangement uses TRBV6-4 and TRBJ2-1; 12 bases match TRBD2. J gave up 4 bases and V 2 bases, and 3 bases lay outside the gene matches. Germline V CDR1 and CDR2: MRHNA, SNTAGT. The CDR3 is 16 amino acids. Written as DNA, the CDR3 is TGTGCCAGCAGTGACCTAGCGGGAGGGGGGTACAATGAGCAGTTCTTC. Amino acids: CASSDLAGGGYNEQFF.